This T cell receptor beta chain came from a study of blood T cell repertoires in COVID-19. Overall study: COVID-19 samples collected from the United States, Italy and Spain covered acute and convalescent phases.

J lost 5 bases, V lost 5 bases, and 5 bases had no gene match. The CDR3 is 15 amino acids. Germline V CDR1 and CDR2: LNHDA, SQIVND (reference sequence). Study processing details: Reference gene primer amplification in the assay estimated nucleated cell counts. This table comes from immunoSEQ multiplex PCR, and its TCRdb copy is limited to in-frame clones, with some not included. For V, J and clone size, that table is used; D and trimming come from the DNA. Of fewer than 250,000 clones in the sample, approximately 82% were seen once. The source is a woman aged 80 or over with acute or convalescent COVID-19. The rearrangement links TRBV19 to TRBJ2-1, with 11 bases lining up with TRBD2. The material sequenced was peripheral blood. The CDR3 sequence is CASSAASGGNNEQFF. The CDR3 DNA reads as TGTGCCAGTAGTGCCGCTAGCGGGGGGAACAATGAGCAGTTCTTC.